This entry lists 28 T cell receptor beta chains sequenced from one sample in a study of blood T cell repertoires in COVID-19. Method: immunoSEQ multiplex PCR; TCRdb's copy keeps in-frame clones and lacks some. This repertoire shows 150,000 to 200,000 clones, roughly 87% found once; its top ten account for roughly 21%. The sequencing input was peripheral blood. These receptor sequences come from a man aged 60-69 years with active or convalescent COVID-19.

In this sample, this clone turned up once. V gene TRBV1 combines with J gene TRBJ1-3; TRBD1, the table's D call, lacks a check against the DNA. TRBV1 is shown as a pseudogene. The CDR3 loop spans 17 amino acids. The CDR3, as DNA: TGCACCAGCAGCCAAGATCGGACAGGCCCCCTGGGAAACACCATATATTTT. This codes for CTSSQDRTGPLGNTIYF.

The V call is TRBV5-1, the J call TRBJ2-5; 7 nucleotides align to TRBD1. V lost 4 bases, J lost 5 bases, and 11 bases stayed unmatched. The CDR3 spans 15 residues. Germline values: CDR1 SGHRS, CDR2 YFSETQ. Here the CDR3 DNA reads TGCGCCAGCAGCAAAATGTCAGGGGGAGAGGAGACCCAGTACTTC. Protein: CASSKMSGGEETQYF.

This clone was detected only once. V usage is TRBV6-5 and J usage is TRBJ1-2, with unresolved D. The germline CDR1 and CDR2 sequences are MNHEY and SVGAGI. There are 13 residues in the CDR3. V was trimmed by 5 bases and J by 5 bases, leaving 12 bases between them. CDR3 in DNA: TGTGCCAGCAGTACTATTCGAGGATATGGCTACACCTTC. It codes for CASSTIRGYGYTF.

The chain combines TRBV5-8 with TRBJ1-5, with D maybe TRBD1 (5 bases). Looked up from germline, CDR1 is SGHTS and CDR2 is YDEGEE. This CDR3 comprises 15 residues. V was clipped by 4 bases and J by 3 bases, with 14 bases between them. The CDR3 sequence: CASSATTGVNQPQHF. CDR3 bases: TGTGCCAGCAGCGCCACCACAGGCGTCAATCAGCCCCAGCATTTT.

The chain employs TRBV6-5 and TRBJ1-1, with 7 bases aligning to TRBD1. The CDR3 has 13 residues. J was trimmed by 5 bases and V by 6 bases; bases with no gene match: 6. Germline CDR1 and CDR2: MNHEY and SVGAGI. The CDR3 is CASRYTGETEAFF. As DNA, the CDR3 is TGTGCCAGCAGATACACAGGGGAAACTGAAGCTTTCTTT.

The chain recombines TRBV10-2 with TRBJ2-7, with 7 bases matching TRBD2. The CDR3 is 14 residues long. The V segment lost 4 bases and the J segment 4 bases; nucleotides outside the gene matches: 7. CDR1 is WSHSY and CDR2 is SAAADI in the germline V gene. The CDR3 DNA reads TGCGCCAGCAGTGGGGGGGGTGCGGGGTACGAGCAGTACTTC. It specifies CASSGGGAGYEQYF.

The CDR3 bases are TGTGCCAGCTCTAGCGGGGGCTACAATGAGCAGTTCTTC. It translates to CASSSGGYNEQFF. J is TRBJ2-1 and V is TRBV7-6, with TRBD2 matching 10 bases. The CDR3 length is 13 residues. Germline assignment: CDR1 SGHVS and CDR2 FNYEAQ. V gave up 8 bases and J gave up 3 bases; unmatched junction bases: 1. Variable domain in full (rest from reference TRBV7-6 and TRBJ2-1): GAGVSQSPRYKVTKRGQDVALRCDPISGHVSLYWYRQALGQGPEFLTYFNYEAQQDKSGLPNDRFSAERPEGSISTLTIQRTEQRDSAMYRCASSSGGYNEQFFGPGTRLTVL.

The V call is TRBV6-5, the J call TRBJ1-5, with 9 bases fitting TRBD1. CDR3 length: 14 residues. The ends lost 7 bases at V and 11 bases at J; junction bases unmatched: 12. Germline loops: CDR1 MNHEY, CDR2 SVGAGI. The CDR3 DNA reads TGTGCCAGCAAACCGGGACAGGGTTATGGGACCCAGCATTTT. This sequence encodes CASKPGQGYGTQHF.

This chain joins TRBV4-1 and TRBJ1-5; D gene uncertain. V gave up 3 bases and J gave up 4 bases, with 10 bases separating them. Germline V gene data show CDR1 as MGHRA and CDR2 as YSYEKL. The CDR3 spans 14 residues. CDR3 protein: CASSHVGRNQPQHF. The DNA of the CDR3 is TGCGCCAGCAGCCACGTGGGGAGGAATCAGCCCCAGCATTTT.

This clone was seen a single time. This chain uses TRBV5-5 with TRBJ1-3; possible D gene TRBD1, 5 bases. Germline CDR1 and CDR2: SGHKS and YYEKEE (reference sequence). CDR3 length equals 16 residues. The V gene lost 0 bases and the J gene lost 0 bases, with 10 bases spanning the gap. CDR3 in DNA: TGTGCCAGCAGCTTGGCAGGGCCCCCCTCTGGAAACACCATATATTTT. This encodes CASSLAGPPSGNTIYF.

The rearrangement uses TRBV2 and TRBJ2-7; possibly TRBD1 for D (5 bases). Germline assignment: CDR1 SNHLY and CDR2 FYNNEI. The CDR3 length is 11 residues. Trimming shortened V by 7 bases and J by 6 bases, and 10 bases separated the two germline ends. In DNA form, the CDR3 reads TGTGCCAGCACCACAGGAGTCGAGCAGTACTTC. It translates to CASTTGVEQYF.

This chain connects TRBV10-3 to TRBJ1-1; D remains ambiguous. This CDR3 region has 14 residues. The V gene's germline CDR1 is ENHRY and CDR2 SYGVKD. V was clipped by 8 bases and J by 5 bases, with 18 bases between them. The CDR3 loop is CAIGGKGPMTEAFF. CDR3 DNA sequence: TGTGCCATCGGAGGGAAGGGCCCGATGACTGAAGCTTTCTTT.

CDR3 sequence (DNA): TGTGCCAGCAGCTCTGGCCCTTCTCCACCCTACGAGCAGTACTTC. Translating it yields CASSSGPSPPYEQYF. V usage is TRBV7-9 and J usage is TRBJ2-7; D is uncertain. CDR3 length equals 15 residues. Germline CDR1 and CDR2: SEHNR and FQNEAQ (reference sequence). Trimming shortened V by 4 bases and J by 2 bases, and 15 bases separated the two germline ends.

In its sample, this clone was seen once. The gene calls are TRBV10-2 and TRBJ2-7, with TRBD1 as a possible D gene (5 bases). The CDR3 runs to 15 residues. V was pared by 0 bases and J by 2 bases, with 11 bases between. Germline V gene data show CDR1 as WSHSY and CDR2 as SAAADI. The CDR3 loop reads CASSESAGPTYEQYF. DNA for the CDR3: TGCGCCAGCAGTGAGTCGGCAGGGCCGACCTACGAGCAGTACTTC.

The rearrangement uses TRBV7-3 and TRBJ2-1; D might be TRBD2 (5 bases). V lost 0 bases and J 10 bases, leaving 13 bases between the germline ends. From germline, CDR1 is SGHTA and CDR2 FQGTGA. This CDR3 contains 14 residues. CDR3 nucleotides: TGTGCCAGCAGCTTAACTCATGACTACTCCGAGCAGTTCTTC. It yields the protein CASSLTHDYSEQFF.

V is TRBV24-1 and J is TRBJ1-2, with TRBD1 identical over 9 bases. Unmatched junction bases numbered 9, after V lost 7 bases and J lost 7 bases. The CDR3 is 14 amino acids. Germline V gene lookup returns CDR1 KGHDR and CDR2 SFDVKD. CDR3 region: CATRGGGTGSGYTF. Written as DNA, the CDR3 is TGTGCCACCAGAGGCGGGGGGACAGGGAGTGGCTACACCTTC.

The genes are TRBV14 and TRBJ1-4; no definite D call. This CDR3 is built from 15 residues. Germline assignment: CDR1 SGHDN and CDR2 FVKESK. V was cut by 2 bases and J by 8 bases, with 15 bases left in between. As DNA, the CDR3 is TGTGCCAGCAGCCAATTGTCCGGGGTGGAGGAAAAACTGTTTTTT. It translates to CASSQLSGVEEKLFF.

V gene TRBV27 combines with J gene TRBJ1-2, with D unclear. Germline CDR1 reads MNHEY; CDR2 reads SMNVEV (reference sequence). This CDR3 is 12 amino acids long. Trimming removed 4 bases from V and 6 bases from J, with 9 bases in between. The CDR3 nucleotides read TGTGCCAGCAGTTCACCCACTAATGGCTACACCTTC. This gives the protein CASSSPTNGYTF.

The rearrangement joins TRBV5-4 to TRBJ2-3; the match to TRBD2 covers 8 bases. In germline, CDR1 is SGHNT, CDR2 YYREEE (reference sequence). This CDR3 is built from 16 residues. Trimming at V came to 0 bases and at J to 2 bases, leaving 5 bases not matched to a gene. The CDR3 nucleotides read TGTGCCAGCAGCTTGGGGGGCGGGGGGCCCACAGATACGCAGTATTTT. Residues: CASSLGGGGPTDTQYF.

The chain has TRBV19 and TRBJ1-2, with 8 bases identical to TRBD1. V was pared by 5 bases and J by 8 bases, with 7 bases of the junction left unmatched. From germline, CDR1 is LNHDA and CDR2 SQIVND (reference sequence). The CDR3 has 13 amino acids. The CDR3 DNA reads as TGTGCCAGTAGTCCGACAGGGGATAGGGGCTACACCTTC. Translated, it gives CASSPTGDRGYTF. The complete variable domain, with remaining parts taken from reference TRBV19 and TRBJ1-2, reads DGGITQSPKYLFRKEGQNVTLSCEQNLNHDAMYWYRQDPGQGLRLIYYSQIVNDFQKGDIAEGYSVSREKKESFPLTVTSAQKNPTAFYLCASSPTGDRGYTFGSGTRLTVV.

This clone is a singleton in its sample. The chain couples TRBV6-2 or TRBV6-3 to TRBJ2-6, with D perhaps matching TRBD1 (5 bases). Germline values: CDR1 MNHEY, CDR2 SVGEGT. The CDR3 covers 16 residues. The V end lost 5 bases, the J end lost 4 bases, and 15 bases lay between the germline ends. The CDR3 region is CASSHPSGIGANVLTF. As DNA, the CDR3 is TGTGCCAGCAGTCACCCTTCAGGGATCGGGGCCAACGTCCTGACTTTC.

The CDR3 region has the DNA TGTGCCAGCTCACCAGGACAGGGGGCTAGTACAGATACGCAGTATTTT. It yields the protein CASSPGQGASTDTQYF. The chain combines TRBV18 with TRBJ2-3, with 11 bases fitting TRBD1. J gave up 3 bases and V 2 bases, and 4 bases lay outside the gene matches. Germline-derived CDR1 and CDR2 are KGHSH and LQKENI. CDR3 length equals 16 residues. Full variable domain (rest looked up from reference TRBV18 and TRBJ2-3): NAGVMQNPRHLVRRRGQEARLRCSPMKGHSHVYWYRQLPEEGLKFMVYLQKENIIDESGMPKERFSAEFPKEGPSILRIQQVVRGDSAAYFCASSPGQGASTDTQYFGPGTRLTVL.

This clone occurred a few times. The chain employs TRBV29-1 and TRBJ2-3, with 8 bases aligning to TRBD1. Trimming at V came to 1 base and at J to 3 bases, leaving 9 bases not matched to a gene. The CDR3 covers 16 residues. Per germline, CDR1 SQVTM and CDR2 ANQGSEA. The CDR3 reads CSVEGGRGHGTDTQYF. In DNA form, the CDR3 reads TGCAGCGTTGAAGGAGGCAGGGGGCATGGAACAGATACGCAGTATTTT.

The CDR3 loop reads CASSRQGYQPQHF. The CDR3 DNA reads TGTGCCAGCAGTCGACAGGGCTATCAGCCCCAGCATTTT. V usage is TRBV6-5 and J usage is TRBJ1-5; 7 nucleotides line up with TRBD1. CDR1 MNHEY and CDR2 SVGAGI come from the germline V gene. The CDR3 covers 13 residues. V gave up 5 bases and J gave up 5 bases; unmatched junction bases: 3.

In the case of this clone: Other DNA sequences in the sample encode the same CDR3. This chain uses TRBV5-1 with TRBJ2-3; 14 positions match TRBD2. CDR3 length equals 18 residues. Germline trimming cut 0 bases from V and 0 bases from J; bases unmatched to any gene: 3. Germline V gene sequence: CDR1 SGHRS, CDR2 YFSETQ. The CDR3 region has the DNA TGCGCCAGCAGCTTGGGGACTAGCGGGGGGTCGAGCACAGATACGCAGTATTTT. Its translation is CASSLGTSGGSSTDTQYF.

V is TRBV19 and J is TRBJ2-1; tentatively, D is TRBD2 (6 bases). The CDR3 length is 16 residues. Germline CDR1 is LNHDA and CDR2 is SQIVND (reference sequence). The V end was cut by 4 bases, the J end by 0 bases, with 13 bases between. The CDR3 is CASSSPRGISYNEQFF. CDR3 bases: TGTGCCAGTAGTAGCCCCCGGGGGATCTCCTACAATGAGCAGTTCTTC.

The rearrangement joins TRBV6-5 to TRBJ1-5, with a tentative D call TRBD1 (5 bases). The CDR3 is made up of 14 amino acids. V lost 7 bases to trimming and J lost 6 bases, with 16 bases between them. Germline V lookup: CDR1 MNHEY, CDR2 SVGAGI. CDR3 in amino acids: CASTKPGVSQPQHF. The CDR3 region has the DNA TGTGCCAGCACTAAACCGGGGGTCAGTCAGCCCCAGCATTTT.

This chain joins TRBV19 and TRBJ1-6; 10 positions match TRBD1. Germline V gene data show CDR1 as LNHDA and CDR2 as SQIVND (reference sequence). Trimming at V came to 5 bases and at J to 5 bases, leaving 9 bases not matched to a gene. This CDR3 has 17 residues. CDR3 sequence reads: CASSVSGQGWDNSPLHF. CDR3 coding DNA: TGTGCCAGTAGTGTCTCGGGACAGGGGTGGGATAATTCACCCCTCCACTTT.